These 5 T cell receptor beta chains share one sample of origin, sequenced in a study of cytomegalovirus exposure and HLA in healthy donors. Both 60 Vbeta primers and 13 Jbeta primers went into the PCR. Some clones are missing from TCRdb's copy, which holds only in-frame ones; the method was immunoSEQ multiplex PCR. Of fewer than 250,000 clones listed, roughly 82% are singletons. The sequenced sample was PBMCs. These TCRs come from a man between 40 and 49 years old in good health and CMV-seropositive.

This sequence joins TRBV7-9 and TRBJ2-7; perhaps TRBD2 as D (6 bases). V lost 7 bases and J lost 0, with 25 bases in between. Germline lookup yields CDR1 SEHNR and CDR2 FQNEAQ (reference sequence). CDR3 size: 18 residues. CDR3 loop: CASILVIGTEKSSYEQYV. In DNA form, the CDR3 reads TGTGCCAGCATCCTAGTCATTGGGACTGAGAAGAGCTCCTACGAGCAGTACGTC.

Details on this clone: The same CDR3 can be traced to other DNA sequences in this sample. The chain has TRBV9 and TRBJ2-1, with TRBD2 identical over 9 bases. The CDR3 runs 14 residues. Germline V gene lookup returns CDR1 SGDLS and CDR2 YYNGEE. V shed 0 bases, J shed 7 bases, and the junction held 2 bases outside the gene matches. The CDR3 is CASSVVLAGNEQFF. In DNA, the CDR3 is TGTGCCAGCAGCGTAGTCCTAGCGGGGAATGAGCAGTTCTTC.

CDR3 residues: CASSLKWGHNEQFF. The CDR3 region has the DNA TGTGCCAGCAGTTTGAAATGGGGGCACAATGAGCAGTTCTTC. The chain is built from TRBV6-5 and TRBJ2-1, with D possibly being TRBD1 (6 bases). V was shortened by 4 bases and J by 5 bases, with 12 bases between the two germline ends. CDR1 and CDR2 from the germline V gene are MNHEY and SVGAGI. CDR3 size: 14 residues.

The chain joins TRBV14 to TRBJ1-2; 7 bases map to TRBD1. The germline V gene has CDR1 SGHDN and CDR2 FVKESK. The ends lost 2 bases at V and 5 bases at J; junction bases unmatched: 14. The CDR3 is 17 amino acids. Here the CDR3 DNA reads TGTGCCAGCAGCCAATCCTGGGGACAGCCGAATCCTTATGGCTACACCTTC. This translates into CASSQSWGQPNPYGYTF.

The table lists this clone with a few counts. The CDR3 loop is CASRGSQNTGELFF. The CDR3 region has the DNA TGTGCCAGCAGGGGTAGCCAGAACACCGGGGAGCTGTTTTTT. This chain joins TRBV6-6 and TRBJ2-2; no firm D call. V dropped 6 bases and J dropped 1 base, with 9 bases sitting between them. CDR1 is MNHNY, CDR2 SVGAGI, per germline (reference sequence). The CDR3 loop spans 14 amino acids.